This TCR beta chain is drawn from a study of response to subunit inactivated influenza vaccine. In its sample, this clonotype was seen a few times. The antigen is not known. Points from the study as a whole: With each seasonal influenza vaccination, the authors suggested, few new T cells are recruited.

The germline V gene encodes CDR1 LNHDA and CDR2 SQIVND (reference sequence). The CDR3 is 17 amino acids. Trimming took off 5 bases at V and 0 bases at J, with 14 bases between the two ends. TCRdb re-called the RT-PCR reads with MiXCR, one entry per CDR3 protein. Among roughly 570,000 distinct CDR3 sequences, less than 15% were seen once, and the ten largest hold approximately 12%. The V call is TRBV19, the J call TRBJ2-6; D tentatively reads TRBD1 or TRBD2 (6 bases each). The clonotype comes from a man aged 50-60 years who received an inactivated influenza vaccine. The sequencing here drew on PBMCs from blood, taken 12 days after vaccination. The CDR3 reads CASSRDTGGSGANVLTF. CDR3 nucleotide sequence: TGTGCCAGTAGTCGGGACACCGGGGGCTCTGGGGCCAACGTCCTGACTTTC. The variable domain in full, completed from reference TRBV19 and TRBJ2-6, reads DGGITQSPKYLFRKEGQNVTLSCEQNLNHDAMYWYRQDPGQGLRLIYYSQIVNDFQKGDIAEGYSVSREKKESFPLTVTSAQKNPTAFYLCASSRDTGGSGANVLTFGAGSRLTVL.